One TCR beta chain is described in this entry. A read error may produce the germline difference seen at one junction end. The data belong to a study of blood T cell repertoires in COVID-19. CDR3 size: 13 residues. Germline CDR1 reads SEHNR; CDR2 reads FQNEAQ (reference sequence). TCRdb's table, derived via immunoSEQ multiplex PCR, lists solely in-frame clones and lacks some. The table lists some 240,000 clones, 80% to 85% of them singletons. Sequenced input: peripheral blood. V is TRBV7-9 and J is TRBJ1-2; D might be TRBD1 (6 bases). This receptor was obtained from a woman aged 55-75 years with active or convalescent COVID-19. The CDR3 DNA sequence: TGTGCCAGCAGCTATCAGGACAGTAGGGGTCCTTTCTTC. This gives the protein CASSYQDSRGPFF.